The text below deals with one TCR beta chain. The record originates from a study of blood T cell repertoires in COVID-19. The overall study: T cells, B-cell-depleted T cells, or PBMCs supplied cDNA or gDNA.

The CDR3 is 15 amino acids. Per the germline V gene, CDR1 is SGDLS and CDR2 is YYNGEE. Trimming left V 4 bases short and J 3 bases short, with 16 bases between. The repertoire was sequenced with immunoSEQ multiplex PCR; TCRdb's copy has only in-frame clones and lacks some. In the table there are about 250,000 clones, about nine tenths of which are singletons. The chain has TRBV9 and TRBJ1-1, with D maybe TRBD1 (5 bases). Sequenced input: peripheral blood. The sequence derives from a woman aged 55-69 years who had recovered from COVID-19. For the CDR3, the DNA is TGTGCCAGCAGCCTCACGAGACAACAGGACACTGAAGCTTTCTTT. Translating it yields CASSLTRQQDTEAFF.